This TCR beta chain was observed in a study of chemoradiotherapy in HPV16-positive cancers. Study overall: A couple of HPV16-positive patients' cells yielded candidate HPV-specific clones and common motifs.

This clone was observed a single time. Repertoires were sampled repeatedly during chemoradiotherapy. Data came from immunoSEQ multiplex PCR; TCRdb stores just in-frame clones and leaves some out. Of 25,000 to 30,000 clones in the sample, about 93% were seen once. CDR1 DFQATT and CDR2 SNEGSKA come from the germline V gene (reference sequence). This CDR3 is built from 11 residues. The germline V and J ends were trimmed by 0 bases and 7 bases, with 4 bases remaining between them. The receptor comes from a human donor with HPV-associated anogenital cancer. The chain links TRBV20-1 to TRBJ2-1, with D unclear. This sample comprised blood, obtained from a patient who underwent chemoradiotherapy. CDR3 DNA: TGCAGTGCTAGAGATCTAAATGAGCAGTTCTTC. Its protein product is CSARDLNEQFF.